This entry lists 19 T cell receptor beta chains sequenced from one sample in a study of T cells in women clearing cervical HPV infection. TCRdb's copy holds only in-frame clones and misses some; the assay was immunoSEQ multiplex PCR. Here the sample table reports fewer than 50,000 clones. Sequenced: blood buffy coat. The source is a woman aged 18 to 75 with a cervical HPV16 infection that either progressed to CIN3+ or cleared (not recorded which).

CDR3 bases read: TGCGCCAGCAAAGGGAGGAGCGGAAGCACAGATACG. Translating it yields CASKGRSGSTDT. The complete CDR3 reads CASKGRSGSTDTQYF. The chain couples TRBV5-1 to TRBJ2-3, with D possibly matching TRBD2 (6 bases). The read halts 3 residues ahead of the CDR3 end, with the missing end drawn from the germline J gene. V shed 6 bases and J shed 0 bases, with 14 bases lying between them. Germline V CDR1 and CDR2: SGHRS, YFSETQ. The CDR3 has 15 amino acids.

As regards this clone: The read stops 3 residues short of the end of the CDR3; the missing end is completed from the germline J gene. The genes are TRBV19 and TRBJ1-2, with D possibly TRBD1 on 6 matching bases. CDR1 and CDR2 from the germline V gene are LNHDA and SQIVND (reference sequence). The CDR3 runs 12 residues. V shed 5 bases and J shed 7 bases, with 11 bases lying between them. The CDR3 reads CASSSTGSGYTF. CDR3 DNA, as far as it was read: TGTGCCAGTAGTTCTACAGGGAGTGGC. Full variable domain (outside the CDR3, taken from reference TRBV19 and TRBJ1-2): DGGITQSPKYLFRKEGQNVTLSCEQNLNHDAMYWYRQDPGQGLRLIYYSQIVNDFQKGDIAEGYSVSREKKESFPLTVTSAQKNPTAFYLCASSSTGSGYTFGSGTRLTVV.

As regards this clone: The sequenced fragment ends 3 residues before the CDR3 boundary, so the rest is inferred from the germline J gene. The V and J genes are TRBV5-5 and TRBJ2-1, with TRBD2 as a possible D gene (6 bases). Germline values: CDR1 SGHKS, CDR2 YYEKEE (reference sequence). Trimming took off 3 bases at V and 5 bases at J, with 9 bases between the two ends. This CDR3 has 13 residues. The CDR3 spells CASSSSVNNEQFF. The CDR3 DNA, read in part, is TGTGCCAGCAGCTCTAGCGTCAACAATGAG.

Concerning this clone itself: The sequence runs out 3 residues before the end of the CDR3; the remainder is reconstructed from the germline J gene. The J gene is TRBJ1-2, the V gene TRBV30, with 8 bases identical to TRBD1. This CDR3 contains 15 residues. Trimming at V came to 0 bases and at J to 5 bases, leaving 8 bases not matched to a gene. Germline V lookup: CDR1 GTSNPN, CDR2 SVGIG (reference sequence). The CDR3 region is CAWSVPRTGKYGYTF. The part of the CDR3 DNA that was read is TGTGCCTGGAGTGTACCCCGGACAGGGAAGTATGGC.

Points on this clone: The read falls 3 residues short of the CDR3 end, and the missing part is taken from the germline J gene. The J gene is TRBJ2-5, the V gene TRBV5-5, with 8 bases that match TRBD2. The CDR3 length is 15 residues. Germline V CDR1 and CDR2: SGHKS, YYEKEE (reference sequence). Losses at the gene ends were 3 bases for V and 7 bases for J; bases not matched to a gene: 11. The sequenced part of the CDR3 DNA is TGTGCCAGCAGCTCCGGGACTAGGATCGTAGGGACC. Its translation is CASSSGTRIVGT. The entire CDR3 is CASSSGTRIVGTQYF. The whole variable domain, remainder taken from reference TRBV5-5 and TRBJ2-5, is DAGVTQSPTHLIKTRGQQVTLRCSPISGHKSVSWYQQVLGQGPQFIFQYYEKEERGRGNFPDRFSARQFPNYSSELNVNALLLGDSALYLCASSSGTRIVGTQYFGPGTRLLVL.

Regarding this clone: The CDR3 extends 3 residues past the end of the read, so its final part is completed from the germline J gene. This chain joins TRBV7-3 and TRBJ2-2, with D possibly matching TRBD2 (6 bases). This CDR3 region has 13 residues. V dropped 2 bases and J dropped 5 bases, with 6 bases sitting between them. Germline V gene data show CDR1 as SGHTA and CDR2 as FQGTGA. Here the CDR3 reads CASSLRGTGELFF. Incomplete CDR3 DNA: TGTGCCAGCAGCTTACGGGGGACCGGGGAG.

The CDR3 sequence: CASSLISGGTEAFF. The sequenced CDR3 bases are TGTGCCAGCAGCTTAATATCAGGGGGCACTGAA. The gene calls are TRBV7-3 and TRBJ1-1; 7 bases are a match to TRBD1. Read coverage stops 3 residues before the CDR3 terminus; the germline J gene supplies the remainder. The ends lost 1 base at V and 4 bases at J; junction bases unmatched: 3. Germline loops: CDR1 SGHTA, CDR2 FQGTGA. The CDR3 extends over 14 amino acids.

Comment on this clone: The CDR3 end lies 3 residues beyond the end of the read and is filled in from the germline J gene. The gene calls are TRBV2 and TRBJ2-3; D may be TRBD1 or TRBD2 (5 bases each). CDR3 size: 15 residues. Germline V CDR1 and CDR2: SNHLY, FYNNEI. The ends were cut back, 7 bases at V and 6 bases at J, with 20 bases in the middle. CDR3 amino acids: CASKGEWTGSDTQYF. The CDR3 bases that were read are TGTGCCAGCAAAGGGGAATGGACGGGATCGGATACG.

Turning to this clone: Sequencing ends 3 residues short of the CDR3 end; the germline J gene provides the rest. The rearrangement links TRBV10-3 to TRBJ1-6; TRBD1 aligns across 7 bases. This CDR3 has 16 amino acids. V was pared by 6 bases and J by 5 bases, with 10 bases of the junction left unmatched. Germline V gene sequence: CDR1 ENHRY, CDR2 SYGVKD. The CDR3 sequence: CAISKAGTADNSPLHF. The CDR3 DNA, read in part, is TGTGCCATCAGCAAGGCCGGGACAGCCGATAATTCACCC.

As for this clone: Read coverage stops 3 residues before the CDR3 terminus; the germline J gene supplies the remainder. Other DNA variants within this sample encode the same CDR3. V and J are TRBV18 and TRBJ1-3, with D uncertain. The germline V and J ends were trimmed by 3 bases and 8 bases, with 14 bases remaining between them. Germline lookup yields CDR1 KGHSH and CDR2 LQKENI. The CDR3 covers 14 residues. The sequenced CDR3 bases are TGTGCCAGCTCACCCGAGACCGGTAGGGACACC. Its protein is CASSPETGRDT. In full, the CDR3 reads CASSPETGRDTIYF.

The CDR3 loop reads CSARIGHGGYTF. The sequenced part of the CDR3 DNA is TGCAGTGCTAGGATCGGACACGGTGGC. J is TRBJ1-2 and V is TRBV20-1, with a tentative D call TRBD1 (5 bases). The observed sequence ends 3 residues before the CDR3 terminus, with the missing tail filled in from the germline J gene. V was shortened by 3 bases and J by 7 bases, with 12 bases between the two germline ends. The CDR3 is 12 residues long. Germline assignment: CDR1 DFQATT and CDR2 SNEGSKA (reference sequence).

On this clone itself: From the germline J gene comes the end of the CDR3, since the read stops 3 residues before it. J is TRBJ2-3 and V is TRBV2; 11 bases map to TRBD2. The CDR3 runs 18 residues. From germline, CDR1 is SNHLY and CDR2 FYNNEI. Partial CDR3 DNA: TGTGCCAGCAGCCTTCTAGCGGGGGGTCTTAGGGGTGAAGAGACG. It codes for CASSLLAGGLRGEET. The CDR3 reads in full as CASSLLAGGLRGEETQYF.

Notes on this clone: With the read ending 3 residues before the CDR3 end, the germline J gene is used to fill in that end. This chain uses TRBV19 with TRBJ2-3; possible D gene TRBD2, 7 bases. Between the trimmed V and J ends, which lost 5 bases and 2 bases, there was a span of 11 bases. The germline gives CDR1 LNHDA, CDR2 SQIVND (reference sequence). The CDR3 loop spans 14 amino acids. CDR3 sequence reads: CASSWGGFTDTQYF. The CDR3 DNA, read in part, is TGTGCCAGTAGTTGGGGGGGCTTCACAGATACG.

Concerning this clone: The read halts 3 residues ahead of the CDR3 end, with the missing end drawn from the germline J gene. The J gene is TRBJ2-7, the V gene TRBV14; D tentatively fits TRBD1 or TRBD2 (5 bases each). Per germline, CDR1 SGHDN and CDR2 FVKESK. This CDR3 is 18 amino acids long. V dropped 0 bases and J dropped 3 bases, with 21 bases sitting between them. The sequenced CDR3 bases are TGTGCCAGCAGCCAAGAGCGACCAGAGGGCAGGGTAATCTACGAG. Translation: CASSQERPEGRVIYE. The whole CDR3 reads CASSQERPEGRVIYEQYF.

As concerns this clone: The CDR3 is cut off 3 residues early in the read; its end comes from the germline J gene. The chain employs TRBV20-1 and TRBJ2-7, with D perhaps matching TRBD2 (5 bases). The CDR3 covers 14 residues. Between the trimmed V and J ends, which lost 6 bases and 3 bases, there was a span of 18 bases. Germline loops: CDR1 DFQATT, CDR2 SNEGSKA (reference sequence). CDR3 DNA, as far as it was read: TGCAGTGCCCGAGGGCCTGACCTCTTCTACGAG. As protein: CSARGPDLFYE. The full CDR3 sequence reads CSARGPDLFYEQYF.

Concerning this clone itself: Read data end 3 residues before the CDR3 end; the end is taken from the germline J gene. V is TRBV2 and J is TRBJ2-1; 14 bases are shared with TRBD2. Losses at the gene ends were 11 bases for V and 8 bases for J; bases not matched to a gene: 17. Germline loops: CDR1 SNHLY, CDR2 FYNNEI. This CDR3 region has 17 residues. Partial CDR3 DNA: TGTGCCGGGGAGGGGACTAGCGGGAGTTTAAGTCGGGATGAG. The encoded protein is CAGEGTSGSLSRDE. The CDR3 as a whole reads CAGEGTSGSLSRDEQFF.

A remark on this clone: The CDR3 goes on 3 residues after the read ends, and that part is filled in from the germline J gene. The identical CDR3 is also encoded by other nucleotide sequences in the sample. The chain links TRBV6-1 to TRBJ1-2, with 7 positions matching TRBD1. Germline CDR1 MNHNS, CDR2 SASEGT. The trim removed 0 bases at V and 3 bases at J, leaving 1 base unmatched. The CDR3 is made up of 14 amino acids. CDR3 loop: CASSEAQGDYGYTF. CDR3 bases read: TGTGCCAGCAGTGAAGCGCAGGGGGACTATGGC.

Comment on this clone: The junction shows a germline mismatch at one end, possibly a read error. The read falls 3 residues short of the CDR3 end, and the missing part is taken from the germline J gene. This chain links TRBV4-2 with TRBJ2-1; D remains ambiguous. CDR1 is LGHNA and CDR2 is YNFKEQ in the germline V gene. The CDR3 is made up of 16 amino acids. CDR3 protein: CASSQDATNSYNEQFF. The CDR3 bases that were read are TGCGCCAGCAGCCAAGATGCAACTAATTCCTACAATGAG.

As to this clone: The sequence runs out 3 residues before the end of the CDR3; the remainder is reconstructed from the germline J gene. This chain connects TRBV30 to TRBJ2-2, with 9 bases fitting TRBD2. Germline trimming cut 0 bases from V and 3 bases from J; bases unmatched to any gene: 5. The CDR3 length is 16 residues. Germline CDR1 and CDR2: GTSNPN and SVGIG (reference sequence). CDR3 DNA (partial): TGTGCCTGGAGTGTACCCGCGGGGGGGCACACCGGGGAG. Encoded protein: CAWSVPAGGHTGE. The entire CDR3 is CAWSVPAGGHTGELFF.